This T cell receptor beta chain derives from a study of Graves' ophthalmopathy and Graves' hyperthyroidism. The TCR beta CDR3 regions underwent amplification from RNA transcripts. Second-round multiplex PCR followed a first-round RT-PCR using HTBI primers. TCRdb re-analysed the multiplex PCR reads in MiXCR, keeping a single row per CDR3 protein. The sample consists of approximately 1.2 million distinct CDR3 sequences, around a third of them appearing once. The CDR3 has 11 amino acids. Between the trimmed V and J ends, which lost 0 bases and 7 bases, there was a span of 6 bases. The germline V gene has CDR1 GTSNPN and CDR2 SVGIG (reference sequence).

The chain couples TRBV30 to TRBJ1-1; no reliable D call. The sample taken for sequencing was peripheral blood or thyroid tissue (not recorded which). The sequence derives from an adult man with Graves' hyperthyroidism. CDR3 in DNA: TGTGCCTGGAGTGTACATGGTGAAGCTTTCTTT. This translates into CAWSVHGEAFF.